Listed here are 30 T cell receptor beta chains from one sample, sequenced in a study of blood T cell repertoires in COVID-19. Repertoires were generated with immunoSEQ multiplex PCR, while TCRdb's copy carries only in-frame clones and drops some. The repertoire holds some 44,000 clones, with approximately 90% as singletons. The sample taken for sequencing was peripheral blood. Every receptor here comes from a human donor in a cohort sampled during active COVID-19.

The chain joins TRBV10-3 to TRBJ2-5; TRBD2 is a possible D gene (7 bases). V lost 2 bases and J 5 bases, leaving 12 bases between the germline ends. The germline gives CDR1 ENHRY, CDR2 SYGVKD. There are 14 residues in the CDR3. CDR3 amino acids: CAISEGGAKETQYF. CDR3 nucleotide sequence: TGTGCCATCAGTGAGGGGGGGGCCAAGGAGACCCAGTACTTC.

This clone was counted between two and nine times. The chain uses TRBV29-1 and TRBJ2-1; TRBD2 agrees at 7 bases. This CDR3 has 13 amino acids. V dropped 8 bases and J dropped 14; count of bases not matched to a gene: 18. Per germline, CDR1 SQVTM and CDR2 ANQGSEA. The CDR3 sequence: CSPVRDYPPCEFF. CDR3 in DNA: TGCAGCCCCGTCCGGGACTACCCGCCTTGTGAGTTCTTC.

J is TRBJ2-1 and V is TRBV9; 7 bases align to TRBD1. The CDR3 length is 16 residues. Germline V CDR1 and CDR2: SGDLS, YYNGEE. V was pared by 4 bases and J by 1 base, with 8 bases of the junction left unmatched. The DNA of the CDR3 is TGTGCCAGCAGCACCGGGACAGTAGGGTCCTACAATGAGCAGTTCTTC. It specifies CASSTGTVGSYNEQFF.

V usage is TRBV21-1 and J usage is TRBJ2-1; TRBD1, the D gene given by the table, was not confirmed from the DNA. TRBV21-1 is an annotated pseudogene. This CDR3 is built from 15 residues. The CDR3 coding sequence is TGTGCCAGCAGCACCAAAAAGGACAGGGGGCATGAGCAGTTCTTC. This translates into CASSTKKDRGHEQFF.

CDR3: CASSISQNSNSPLHF. Here the CDR3 DNA reads TGTGCCAGTAGTATTAGCCAGAACTCGAATTCACCCCTCCACTTT. The chain joins TRBV19 to TRBJ1-6; D is unclear. V dropped 3 bases and J dropped 7 bases, with 13 bases sitting between them. The CDR3 has 15 residues. Germline-derived CDR1 and CDR2 are LNHDA and SQIVND (reference sequence).

This rearrangement joins TRBV7-3 to TRBJ2-1; 12 bases line up with TRBD2. The germline V gene encodes CDR1 SGHTA and CDR2 FQGTGA. The junction had 4 bases not matched to a gene; V was cut back by 4 bases and J by 6 bases. The CDR3 spans 15 residues. Here the CDR3 reads CASSYSSGGANEQFF. The CDR3 nucleotides read TGTGCCAGCAGCTACTCTAGCGGGGGGGCCAATGAGCAGTTCTTC.

V usage is TRBV6-5 and J usage is TRBJ1-4; unclear D gene. The CDR3 spans 15 residues. Trimming shortened V by 6 bases and J by 0 bases, and 11 bases separated the two germline ends. Germline V gene lookup returns CDR1 MNHEY and CDR2 SVGAGI. CDR3 nucleotides: TGTGCCAGCAGGCTAAACCTTGCAACTAATGAAAAACTGTTTTTT. This gives the protein CASRLNLATNEKLFF.

V gene TRBV19 combines with J gene TRBJ1-4; TRBD1 matches at 9 bases. The J segment lost 8 bases and the V segment lost 5 bases, leaving 6 bases of the junction unmatched. Germline V gives CDR1 LNHDA, CDR2 SQIVND (reference sequence). CDR3 length: 14 amino acids. CDR3 in amino acids: CASSGQGPSEKLFF. CDR3 DNA: TGTGCCAGTAGTGGACAGGGGCCGAGCGAAAAACTGTTTTTT.

The chain carries TRBV6-1 and TRBJ2-7; no clear D gene. Germline-derived CDR1 and CDR2 are MNHNS and SASEGT. Trimming removed 2 bases at V and 0 bases at J, with 11 bases between. The CDR3 runs to 15 residues. CDR3 DNA: TGTGCCAGCAGTGAACGTAACAGACCCTCCTACGAGCAGTACTTC. This translates into CASSERNRPSYEQYF.

This chain's CDR3 is CASSPRRQGEEQYF. The DNA of the CDR3 is TGTGCCAGCTCACCAAGGAGACAGGGAGAAGAGCAGTACTTC. V is TRBV18 and J is TRBJ2-7, with 7 bases aligning to TRBD1. The CDR3 is 14 amino acids. V dropped 2 bases and J dropped 7; count of bases not matched to a gene: 8. Germline lookup yields CDR1 KGHSH and CDR2 LQKENI.

A remark on this clone: Its ends do not fully match the called genes, so a read error is possible. The sample has other DNA sequences that encode this CDR3 too. This chain connects TRBV27 to TRBJ2-7; TRBD2 matches at 12 bases. This CDR3 is 13 amino acids long. Germline V gene lookup returns CDR1 MNHEY and CDR2 SMNVEV (reference sequence). For the CDR3, the DNA is TGCGCCAGCAGGACTAGCGGGGAAAGGGAGCAGTACTTC. Encoded protein: CASRTSGEREQYF.

CDR3 sequence reads: CASSDRFNEKLFF. The CDR3 DNA follows: TGTGCCAGTAGCGACAGATTTAATGAAAAACTGTTTTTT. The genes are TRBV19 and TRBJ1-4; D may be TRBD1 (5 bases). CDR1 LNHDA and CDR2 SQIVND come from the germline V gene (reference sequence). V was trimmed by 6 bases and J by 4 bases, leaving 9 bases between them. The CDR3 consists of 13 residues.

The chain carries TRBV7-8 and TRBJ1-2, with D unresolved. The CDR3 consists of 18 residues. Trimming cost V 5 bases and J 4 bases, with 26 bases left between them. Germline values: CDR1 SGHVS, CDR2 FQNEAQ. The CDR3 spells CASSRAIISGSLPYGYTF. In nucleotides, the CDR3 is TGTGCCAGCAGCCGAGCCATAATATCCGGGTCTTTACCCTATGGCTACACCTTC.

The gene calls are TRBV27 and TRBJ2-6; 7 nucleotides match TRBD1. The CDR3 is 16 amino acids. The V gene end was trimmed by 3 bases and the J gene end by 1 base; junction bases not matched to a gene: 3. CDR1 and CDR2 (germline): MNHEY, SMNVEV (reference sequence). CDR3 DNA sequence: TGTGCCAGCAGTTTGCAGACAGGGTCTGGGGCCAACGTCCTGACTTTC. This gives the protein CASSLQTGSGANVLTF.

This rearrangement joins TRBV12-5 to TRBJ1-2; D gene unclear. V was shortened by 1 base and J by 5 bases, with 11 bases between the two germline ends. Germline CDR1 reads LGHNT; CDR2 reads FRNRAP. The CDR3 is 14 amino acids. CDR3 bases: TGTGCTAGTGGTTTGGGCTCACAGAAGTATGGCTACACCTTC. Translating gives CASGLGSQKYGYTF. The whole variable domain, filled in from reference TRBV12-5 and TRBJ1-2, reads DARVTQTPRHKVTEMGQEVTMRCQPILGHNTVFWYRQTMMQGLELLAYFRNRAPLDDSGMPKDRFSAEMPDATLATLKIQPSEPRDSAVYFCASGLGSQKYGYTFGSGTRLTVV.

This clone showed up just once. This sequence joins TRBV7-9 and TRBJ2-2; D uncertain. The germline V gene encodes CDR1 SEHNR and CDR2 FQNEAQ (reference sequence). There are 15 residues in the CDR3. The ends were cut back, 1 base at V and 0 bases at J, with 6 bases in the middle. The DNA of the CDR3 is TGTGCCAGCAGCTTAGATCCCGCGAACACCGGGGAGCTGTTTTTT. Its translation: CASSLDPANTGELFF.

The CDR3 bases are TGTGCCAGCAGCTTGTTGACGGGATCTGATGGCGCGACCCAGTACTTC. Its protein product is CASSLLTGSDGATQYF. V gene TRBV5-5 combines with J gene TRBJ2-5, with D possibly TRBD2 on 5 matching bases. V gave up 1 base and J gave up 7 bases, with 20 bases separating them. Looked up from germline, CDR1 is SGHKS and CDR2 is YYEKEE (reference sequence). This CDR3 has 16 residues.

This clone was seen a handful of times. This rearrangement joins TRBV19 to TRBJ1-5; 7 bases line up with TRBD1. CDR3 length equals 18 residues. The germline CDR1 and CDR2 sequences are LNHDA and SQIVND (reference sequence). The J segment lost 0 bases and the V segment lost 3 bases, leaving 11 bases of the junction unmatched. CDR3 sequence: CASSMMTGTPYSNQPQHF. The DNA for the CDR3 is TGTGCCAGTAGTATGATGACAGGGACACCTTATAGCAATCAGCCCCAGCATTTT.

The chain uses TRBV2 and TRBJ1-2; D unresolved. Trimming took 5 bases from V and 0 from J, leaving 7 bases between them. Looked up from germline, CDR1 is SNHLY and CDR2 is FYNNEI. This CDR3 is built from 13 residues. CDR3 DNA sequence: TGTGCCAGCAGTCCCGCAGCTAACTATGGCTACACCTTC. It codes for CASSPAANYGYTF.

The V call is TRBV5-1, the J call TRBJ2-3; 10 bases line up with TRBD2. V trimming: 5 bases; J trimming: 2 bases; junction bases outside the gene matches: 20. Germline CDR1 and CDR2: SGHRS and YFSETQ. CDR3 length: 20 residues. The CDR3 loop is CASRPSFQRGGFSDTDTQYF. The CDR3 DNA reads TGCGCCAGCAGACCCTCTTTCCAGCGGGGGGGCTTCTCTGACACAGATACGCAGTATTTT.

This chain links TRBV13 with TRBJ1-1; D remains unclear. The CDR3 has 16 amino acids. CDR1 is PRHDT and CDR2 is FYEKMQ in the germline V gene (reference sequence). With 1 base removed from V and 1 base from J, the gap between germline ends came to 13 bases. The CDR3 DNA reads TGTGCCAGCAGCTTAGAGCCACTCAAGAAGAACACTGAAGCTTTCTTT. The encoded protein is CASSLEPLKKNTEAFF.

This sequence joins TRBV18 and TRBJ2-3; 10 bases agree with TRBD2. J lost 4 bases, V lost 3 bases, and 10 bases had no gene match. CDR3 length equals 17 residues. CDR1 is KGHSH, CDR2 LQKENI, per germline. CDR3 residues: CASSPPQRGGQSDTQYF. The CDR3 region has the DNA TGTGCCAGCTCACCTCCCCAGCGGGGGGGCCAGTCAGATACGCAGTATTTT.

The gene calls are TRBV18 and TRBJ2-1; D may be TRBD2 (5 bases). The CDR3 contains 14 residues. V lost 3 bases to trimming and J lost 13 bases, with 19 bases between them. Germline V lookup: CDR1 KGHSH, CDR2 LQKENI. The CDR3 bases are TGTGCCAGCTCACCGACCGTAAGGCTGGAGGATCAGTTCTTC. Amino acids: CASSPTVRLEDQFF. The whole variable domain, remainder taken from reference TRBV18 and TRBJ2-1, is NAGVMQNPRHLVRRRGQEARLRCSPMKGHSHVYWYRQLPEEGLKFMVYLQKENIIDESGMPKERFSAEFPKEGPSILRIQQVVRGDSAAYFCASSPTVRLEDQFFGPGTRLTVL.

About this clone itself: A read error may explain this, as a much larger clone is one base away. Within the sample, other DNA sequences also encode this same CDR3. The J gene is TRBJ1-6, the V gene TRBV3-1 (or the pseudogene TRBV3-2); the D is unclear. Germline V gene lookup returns CDR1 LGHDT and CDR2 YNNKEL (reference sequence). The CDR3 has 13 residues. Deletions cut 1 base from V and 8 bases from J, with 6 bases between. The CDR3, as DNA: TGTGCCAGCAGCCAAGTTACTGATTCACCCCTCCACTTT. This translates into CASSQVTDSPLHF.

The chain uses TRBV5-4 and TRBJ2-5, with D maybe TRBD2 (6 bases). CDR3 length equals 15 residues. Trimming took off 4 bases at V and 1 base at J, with 14 bases between the two ends. In germline, CDR1 is SGHNT, CDR2 YYREEE (reference sequence). This CDR3 is CASSPGDGPQETQYF. CDR3 sequence (DNA): TGTGCCAGCAGCCCGGGGGACGGTCCCCAAGAGACCCAGTACTTC. The variable domain in full, completed from reference TRBV5-4 and TRBJ2-5, reads ETGVTQSPTHLIKTRGQQVTLRCSSQSGHNTVSWYQQALGQGPQFIFQYYREEENGRGNFPPRFSGLQFPNYSSELNVNALELDDSALYLCASSPGDGPQETQYFGPGTRLLVL.

V usage is TRBV4-2 and J usage is TRBJ2-1; 7 bases match TRBD2. The CDR3 has 18 residues. Trimming at V came to 0 bases and at J to 4 bases, leaving 12 bases not matched to a gene. CDR1 and CDR2 from the germline V gene are LGHNA and YNFKEQ. CDR3 protein: CASSQESGRAGLYNEQFF. The CDR3, as DNA: TGTGCCAGCAGCCAAGAATCGGGGCGAGCGGGGTTATACAATGAGCAGTTCTTC.

This chain uses TRBV7-8 with TRBJ2-5, with unresolved D. This CDR3 contains 13 residues. Germline-derived CDR1 and CDR2 are SGHVS and FQNEAQ. The germline V and J ends were trimmed by 5 bases and 0 bases, with 7 bases remaining between them. The DNA for the CDR3 is TGTGCCAGCAGCCCCAGGAACCAAGAGACCCAGTACTTC. Protein: CASSPRNQETQYF.

J is TRBJ1-2 and V is TRBV5-1; 8 bases match TRBD1. Germline trimming cut 4 bases from V and 6 bases from J; bases unmatched to any gene: 11. This CDR3 has 15 residues. CDR1 and CDR2 (germline): SGHRS, YFSETQ. CDR3 loop: CASSNPTDRGNGYTF. DNA for the CDR3: TGCGCCAGCAGCAACCCTACCGACAGGGGAAATGGCTACACCTTC.

This chain joins TRBV12-3 or TRBV12-4 and TRBJ2-2; D call uncertain. CDR3 length equals 13 residues. Trimming cost V 8 bases and J 4 bases, with 11 bases left between them. This CDR3 is CASRRTGTGELFF. The CDR3 nucleotides read TGTGCCAGCCGCAGAACGGGCACCGGGGAGCTGTTTTTT.

V is TRBV6-6 and J is TRBJ2-7; D is unclear. The CDR3 sequence is 15 residues long. V was clipped by 2 bases and J by 0 bases, with 11 bases between them. Germline CDR1 and CDR2: MNHNY and SVGAGI (reference sequence). CDR3 residues: CASSYGQSYSYEQYF. CDR3 sequence (DNA): TGTGCCAGCAGTTACGGGCAATCCTACTCCTACGAGCAGTACTTC.